This T cell receptor (beta chain) was observed in a study of shared clonotypes between healthy human individuals. For this clone: Other DNA sequences of this sample code for an identical CDR3.

Profiled with immunoSEQ multiplex PCR; TCRdb holds only in-frame clones, not every one. The sample shows about 2,200,000 clones, 85% to 95% of them seen only once. Positive CCR7 selection of CD45RO-negative cells yielded the naive CD8 cells, and terminally differentiated effector memory CD45RA+ cells were excluded. Sequencing was done on a sample of naive CD8+ T cells from PBMCs. This TCR was recovered from a man aged 18 to 30 in good health. Some clones in this sample may be carry-over from other donors' samples.

The CDR3 loop reads CSVELSSYEQYF. The CDR3, as DNA: TGCAGCGTTGAGTTGAGCTCCTACGAGCAGTACTTC. The chain couples TRBV29-1 to TRBJ2-7; D not certain. V was clipped by 3 bases and J by 0 bases, with 6 bases between them. This CDR3 spans 12 amino acids. Germline assignment: CDR1 SQVTM and CDR2 ANQGSEA.